Described below is a single T cell receptor beta chain sequence and its context. RNA was extracted from bulk tissue without any cell sorting. These data belong to a study of tumor and adjacent non-tumor tissue in lung cancer. Turning to the study itself: Some 4.2 million productive TCRbeta reads were obtained per sample on average.

The length of the CDR3 is 11 residues. Between the trimmed V and J ends, which lost 5 bases and 8 bases, there was a span of 9 bases. Per germline, CDR1 MDHEN and CDR2 SYDVKM. TCRbeta libraries were built with three rounds of nested PCR, modified from ARM-PCR. Using its own MiXCR run on the multiplex PCR reads, TCRdb lists one record per CDR3 protein. The repertoire includes 200,000 or so distinct CDR3 sequences, roughly 70% of them detected once, and under 30% sits in the top ten. The rearrangement links TRBV28 to TRBJ1-2; D is undetermined. The sequence was obtained from a man in his sixties with non-small cell lung cancer. Sequencing was carried out using lung tumor tissue. The CDR3: CASSPDGGYTF. CDR3 sequence (DNA): TGTGCCAGCAGTCCTGACGGGGGCTACACCTTC.